Presented here are 22 T cell receptor beta chains from one specimen sequenced in a study of response to subunit inactivated influenza vaccine. TCRdb passed the RT-PCR reads through MiXCR, listing each CDR3 protein once. The profile shows approximately 500,000 distinct CDR3 sequences, 13% of them singletons. The material sequenced was PBMCs from blood, taken 35 to 45 days after vaccination. The receptors shown here come from a man aged 50 to 60 who received an inactivated influenza vaccine.

This CDR3 reads CASIPDRSSYNEQFF. The CDR3 coding sequence is TGCGCCAGCATCCCCGACAGGAGCTCCTACAATGAGCAGTTCTTC. This chain uses TRBV5-1 with TRBJ2-1; TRBD1 is a possible D gene (6 bases). The V end was cut by 6 bases, the J end by 0 bases, with 13 bases between. This CDR3 region has 15 residues. Per the germline V gene, CDR1 is SGHRS and CDR2 is YFSETQ. The full variable domain, rest sourced from reference TRBV5-1 and TRBJ2-1, is KAGVTQTPRYLIKTRGQQVTLSCSPISGHRSVSWYQQTPGQGLQFLFEYFSETQRNKGNFPGRFSGRQFSNSRSEMNVSTLELGDSALYLCASIPDRSSYNEQFFGPGTRLTVL.

The gene calls are TRBV20-1 and TRBJ2-3; TRBD2 agrees at 8 bases. The V gene's germline CDR1 is DFQATT and CDR2 SNEGSKA (reference sequence). This CDR3 contains 17 residues. Trimming cost V 0 bases and J 2 bases; bases outside gene matches: 10. DNA of the CDR3: TGCAGTGCTAGAGATCGTAGCGGGACTAGGCTCACAGATACGCAGTATTTT. This encodes CSARDRSGTRLTDTQYF.

This clonotype was seen ten or more times. The chain links TRBV12-3 or TRBV12-4 to TRBJ2-7; D uncertain. The CDR3 length is 13 residues. Trimming removed 1 base from V and 2 bases from J, with 6 bases in between. The CDR3 DNA reads as TGTGCCAGCAGTTTAGTCCGACCCTACGAGCAGTACTTC. It yields the protein CASSLVRPYEQYF.

In this sample, this clonotype turned up a few times. The chain links TRBV20-1 to TRBJ1-2, with D perhaps matching TRBD1 (5 bases). This CDR3 region has 14 residues. CDR1 is DFQATT, CDR2 SNEGSKA, per germline (reference sequence). With 5 bases removed from V and 4 bases from J, the gap between germline ends came to 17 bases. The DNA for the CDR3 is TGCAGTGCTGCGGTGGGGGGACTGGGCTATGGCTACACCTTC. It translates to CSAAVGGLGYGYTF.

The J gene is TRBJ2-1, the V gene TRBV6-5; 8 bases fit TRBD2. V trimming: 2 bases; J trimming: 8 bases; junction bases outside the gene matches: 5. The CDR3 loop spans 14 amino acids. From germline, CDR1 is MNHEY and CDR2 SVGAGI. The CDR3, as DNA: TGTGCCAGCAGTTACCCCGGACTAGCCGATGAGCAGTTCTTC. Translating it yields CASSYPGLADEQFF.

This clonotype has only a few counts. The rearrangement uses TRBV28 and TRBJ2-2; no reliable D call. V lost 8 bases and J lost 5, with 9 bases in between. Germline values: CDR1 MDHEN, CDR2 SYDVKM. This CDR3 comprises 12 residues. For the CDR3, the DNA is TGTGCCAGCTCGCGGCCAACCGGGGAGCTGTTTTTT. Its translation: CASSRPTGELFF.

This clonotype was counted a single time. This chain uses TRBV5-6 with TRBJ2-5; D is unclear. The CDR3 is 15 amino acids. V lost 0 bases and J lost 4, with 13 bases in between. Germline V gene data show CDR1 as SGHDT and CDR2 as YYEEEE. This CDR3 reads CASSLGVTAGETQYF. The CDR3 DNA follows: TGTGCCAGCAGCTTGGGAGTAACGGCCGGAGAGACCCAGTACTTC.

The table lists this clonotype with a few counts. The chain couples TRBV6-1 to TRBJ2-1; 9 positions match TRBD2. This CDR3 has 14 residues. V shed 8 bases and J 9 bases; nucleotides not matched to a gene: 11. The germline V gene has CDR1 MNHNS and CDR2 SASEGT. The CDR3 here is CASLPAGGTLEQFF. The CDR3 DNA reads as TGTGCCAGCCTCCCAGCGGGGGGTACTCTTGAGCAGTTCTTC.

This chain links TRBV15 with TRBJ1-2, with a tentative D call TRBD1 (6 bases). This CDR3 has 14 residues. Trimming shortened V by 3 bases and J by 2 bases, and 10 bases separated the two germline ends. The germline V gene encodes CDR1 LNHNV and CDR2 YYDKDF (reference sequence). The CDR3, as DNA: TGTGCCACCAGCAGTCAGGGGATCAACTATGGCTACACCTTC. This sequence encodes CATSSQGINYGYTF.

This clonotype has a handful of counts. This chain connects TRBV7-6 to TRBJ2-5; no firm D call. Germline loops: CDR1 SGHVS, CDR2 FNYEAQ. Trimming cost V 1 base and J 5 bases, with 14 bases left between them. The CDR3 sequence is 15 residues long. CDR3 nucleotides: TGTGCCAGCAGCTTAGAAGGATCCGCCGGGGAGACCCAGTACTTC. It encodes CASSLEGSAGETQYF.

The rearrangement uses TRBV9 and TRBJ2-4; TRBD2 agrees at 10 bases. V trimming: 0 bases; J trimming: 5 bases; junction bases outside the gene matches: 5. Germline V gene data show CDR1 as SGDLS and CDR2 as YYNGEE. The CDR3 covers 16 residues. The CDR3 spells CASSVDSGGAQNIQYF. The CDR3, as DNA: TGTGCCAGCAGCGTAGACAGCGGGGGGGCCCAAAACATTCAGTACTTC.

This chain links TRBV18 with TRBJ2-7; D is perhaps TRBD1 or TRBD2 (6 bases each). Germline V gives CDR1 KGHSH, CDR2 LQKENI. V gave up 2 bases and J gave up 2 bases, with 10 bases separating them. The CDR3 spans 14 residues. CDR3 protein: CASSPEGGAYEQYF. The CDR3, as DNA: TGTGCCAGCTCACCAGAGGGGGGAGCCTACGAGCAGTACTTC.

This chain connects TRBV19 to TRBJ2-1; D is perhaps TRBD2 (6 bases). CDR3 length: 17 residues. Germline V gene lookup returns CDR1 LNHDA and CDR2 SQIVND (reference sequence). V was cut by 7 bases and J by 6 bases, with 25 bases left in between. The CDR3 sequence: CASTPKAWAGTSNEQFF. The CDR3 bases are TGTGCCAGTACACCAAAAGCCTGGGCGGGAACGTCCAATGAGCAGTTCTTC. The full variable domain, its missing parts supplied by reference TRBV19 and TRBJ2-1, is DGGITQSPKYLFRKEGQNVTLSCEQNLNHDAMYWYRQDPGQGLRLIYYSQIVNDFQKGDIAEGYSVSREKKESFPLTVTSAQKNPTAFYLCASTPKAWAGTSNEQFFGPGTRLTVL.

CDR3 DNA: TGCGCCAGCAGCCTGATGGCCGCGGGAGGAAACACCATATATTTT. This translates into CASSLMAAGGNTIYF. The chain uses TRBV5-1 and TRBJ1-3; D is unclear. This CDR3 is 15 amino acids long. V dropped 4 bases and J dropped 4 bases, with 15 bases sitting between them. Germline loops: CDR1 SGHRS, CDR2 YFSETQ.

CDR3 amino acids: CASKRGGGNEQFF. For the CDR3, the DNA is TGTGCCAGCAAACGGGGGGGAGGCAATGAGCAGTTCTTC. This chain uses TRBV7-2 with TRBJ2-1; 8 bases line up with TRBD2. The V gene's germline CDR1 is SGHTA and CDR2 FQGNSA. V trimming: 7 bases; J trimming: 6 bases; junction bases outside the gene matches: 5. The CDR3 runs 13 residues.

The V and J genes are TRBV4-2 and TRBJ2-1, with TRBD2 identical over 7 bases. CDR3 length: 15 amino acids. Germline V gene lookup returns CDR1 LGHNA and CDR2 YNFKEQ. V was pared by 0 bases and J by 4 bases, with 3 bases of the junction left unmatched. The DNA of the CDR3 is TGTGCCAGCAGCCAAGAGCAGGGACTATACAATGAGCAGTTCTTC. Its protein is CASSQEQGLYNEQFF.

The rearrangement links TRBV6-1 to TRBJ1-6; no clear D gene. V dropped 6 bases and J dropped 2 bases, with 14 bases sitting between them. This CDR3 is built from 16 residues. CDR1 MNHNS and CDR2 SASEGT come from the germline V gene. The CDR3 is CASSPVYSTYNSPLHF. The CDR3 DNA sequence: TGTGCCAGCAGCCCCGTTTACAGTACCTATAATTCACCCCTCCACTTT.

This clonotype has just a few counts. This rearrangement joins TRBV3-1 to TRBJ2-3; D possibly corresponds to TRBD2 (6 bases). Trimming shortened V by 2 bases and J by 3 bases, and 15 bases separated the two germline ends. The length of the CDR3 is 16 residues. Per the germline V gene, CDR1 is LGHDT and CDR2 is YNNKEL (reference sequence). DNA for the CDR3: TGTGCCAGCAGCCAAAGGCTAGCGTGGGGGACAGATACGCAGTATTTT. Translating gives CASSQRLAWGTDTQYF.

The V gene is TRBV7-8, the J gene TRBJ2-2, with a tentative D call TRBD1 (5 bases). Trimming left V 7 bases short and J 0 bases short, with 15 bases between. This CDR3 is 16 amino acids long. Germline CDR1 is SGHVS and CDR2 is FQNEAQ. The DNA of the CDR3 is TGTGCCAGCACCTCCTTTGGGGCCCCGAACACCGGGGAGCTGTTTTTT. It yields the protein CASTSFGAPNTGELFF. Full variable domain (outside the CDR3, taken from reference TRBV7-8 and TRBJ2-2): GAGVSQSPRYKVAKRGQDVALRCDPISGHVSLFWYQQALGQGPEFLTYFQNEAQLDKSGLPSDRFFAERPEGSVSTLKIQRTQQEDSAVYLCASTSFGAPNTGELFFGEGSRLTVL.

V and J are TRBV29-1 and TRBJ2-7; 8 bases fit TRBD1. The germline V gene encodes CDR1 SQVTM and CDR2 ANQGSEA. The CDR3 totals 13 residues. V dropped 7 bases and J dropped 5; count of bases not matched to a gene: 10. The CDR3 sequence is CSGTRDRPHEQYF. In DNA, the CDR3 is TGCAGCGGCACCCGGGACAGGCCCCACGAGCAGTACTTC.

This clonotype was seen more than once but under ten times. The V and J genes are TRBV11-2 and TRBJ2-3; D remains ambiguous. Trimming took 0 bases from V and 2 from J, leaving 9 bases between them. Germline V gene sequence: CDR1 SGHAT, CDR2 FQNNGV. The CDR3 consists of 15 residues. CDR3 sequence reads: CASSLDGSFTDTQYF. DNA of the CDR3: TGTGCCAGCAGCTTAGACGGCAGCTTCACAGATACGCAGTATTTT.

The chain recombines TRBV5-1 with TRBJ2-1; TRBD2 agrees at 7 bases. In germline, CDR1 is SGHRS, CDR2 YFSETQ. The CDR3 spans 14 residues. The J segment lost 10 bases and the V segment lost 4 bases, leaving 11 bases of the junction unmatched. The CDR3 coding sequence is TGCGCCAGCAGCCCGCTTATGCGGGAGAGGGAGCAGTTCTTC. It is translated as CASSPLMREREQFF.